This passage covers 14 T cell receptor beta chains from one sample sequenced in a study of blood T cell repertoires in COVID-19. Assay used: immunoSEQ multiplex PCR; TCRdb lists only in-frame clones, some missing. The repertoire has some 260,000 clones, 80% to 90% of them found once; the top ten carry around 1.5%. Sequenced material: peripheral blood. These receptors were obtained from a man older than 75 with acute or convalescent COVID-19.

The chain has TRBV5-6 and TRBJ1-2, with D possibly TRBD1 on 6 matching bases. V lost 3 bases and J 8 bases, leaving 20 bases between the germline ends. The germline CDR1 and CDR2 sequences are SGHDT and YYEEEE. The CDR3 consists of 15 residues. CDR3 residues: CASSSTGQGTQGYTF. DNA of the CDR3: TGTGCCAGCAGCTCTACAGGGCAAGGGACACAGGGCTACACCTTC.

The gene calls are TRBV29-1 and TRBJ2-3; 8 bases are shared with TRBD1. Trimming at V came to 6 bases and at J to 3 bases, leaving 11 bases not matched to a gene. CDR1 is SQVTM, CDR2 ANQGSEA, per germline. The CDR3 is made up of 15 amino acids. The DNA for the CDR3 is TGCAGCGTCCCCTTCGCCGGACAGGGAACAGATACGCAGTATTTT. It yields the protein CSVPFAGQGTDTQYF.

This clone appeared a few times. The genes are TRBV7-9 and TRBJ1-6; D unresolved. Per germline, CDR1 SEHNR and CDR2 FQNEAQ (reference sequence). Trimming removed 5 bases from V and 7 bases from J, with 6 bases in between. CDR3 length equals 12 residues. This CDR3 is CASSPNNSPLHF. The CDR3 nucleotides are TGTGCCAGCAGCCCTAACAATTCACCCCTCCACTTT.

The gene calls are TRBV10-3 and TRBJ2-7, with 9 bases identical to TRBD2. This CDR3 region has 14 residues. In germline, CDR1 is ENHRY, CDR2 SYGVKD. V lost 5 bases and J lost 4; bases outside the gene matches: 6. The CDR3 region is CAISRPGLAYEQYF. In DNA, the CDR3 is TGTGCCATCAGTCGGCCGGGACTAGCTTACGAGCAGTACTTC.

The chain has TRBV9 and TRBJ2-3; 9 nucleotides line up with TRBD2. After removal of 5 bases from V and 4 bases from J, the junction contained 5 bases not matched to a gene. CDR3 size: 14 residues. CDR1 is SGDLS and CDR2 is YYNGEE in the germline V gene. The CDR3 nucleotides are TGTGCCAGCAGTGGCGGGGGGGCGGCAGATACGCAGTATTTT. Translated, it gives CASSGGGAADTQYF. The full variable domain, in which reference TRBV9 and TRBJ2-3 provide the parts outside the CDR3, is DSGVTQTPKHLITATGQRVTLRCSPRSGDLSVYWYQQSLDQGLQFLIQYYNGEERAKGNILERFSAQQFPDLHSELNLSSLELGDSALYFCASSGGGAADTQYFGPGTRLTVL.

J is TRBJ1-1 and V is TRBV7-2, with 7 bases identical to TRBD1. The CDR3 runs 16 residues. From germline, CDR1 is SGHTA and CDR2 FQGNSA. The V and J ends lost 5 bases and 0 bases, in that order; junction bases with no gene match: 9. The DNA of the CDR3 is TGTGCCAGCAGCCAAGACGGGACAGTATTGAACACTGAAGCTTTCTTT. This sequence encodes CASSQDGTVLNTEAFF.

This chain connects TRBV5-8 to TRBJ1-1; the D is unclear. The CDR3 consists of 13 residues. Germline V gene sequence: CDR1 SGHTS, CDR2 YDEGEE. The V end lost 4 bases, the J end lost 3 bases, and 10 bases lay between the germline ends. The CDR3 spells CASSARLDTEAFF. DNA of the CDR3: TGTGCCAGCAGCGCCCGACTGGACACTGAAGCTTTCTTT.

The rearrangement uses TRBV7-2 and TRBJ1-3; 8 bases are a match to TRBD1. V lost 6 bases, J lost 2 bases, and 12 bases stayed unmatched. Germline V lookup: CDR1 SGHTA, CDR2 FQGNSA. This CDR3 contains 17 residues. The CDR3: CASRRAGTGPAGNTIYF. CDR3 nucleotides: TGTGCCAGCAGGCGCGCCGGGACAGGACCTGCTGGAAACACCATATATTTT.

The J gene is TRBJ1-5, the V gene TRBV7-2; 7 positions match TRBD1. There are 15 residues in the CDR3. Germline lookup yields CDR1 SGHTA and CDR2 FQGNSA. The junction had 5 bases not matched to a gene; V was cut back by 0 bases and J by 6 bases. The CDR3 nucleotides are TGTGCCAGCAGCTTAGCTCAGGGGGGCGGTCAGCCCCAGCATTTT. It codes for CASSLAQGGGQPQHF.

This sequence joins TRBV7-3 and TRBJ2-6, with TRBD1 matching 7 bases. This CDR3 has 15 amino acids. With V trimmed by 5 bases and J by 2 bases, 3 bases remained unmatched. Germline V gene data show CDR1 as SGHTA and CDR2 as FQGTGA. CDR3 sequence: CASSADRAGANVLTF. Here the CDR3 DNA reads TGTGCCAGCAGCGCCGACAGGGCTGGGGCCAACGTCCTGACTTTC.

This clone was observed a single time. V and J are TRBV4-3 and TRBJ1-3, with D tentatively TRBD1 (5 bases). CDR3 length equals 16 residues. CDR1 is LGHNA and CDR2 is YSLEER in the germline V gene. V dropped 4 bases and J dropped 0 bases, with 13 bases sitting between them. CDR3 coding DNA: TGCGCCAGCAGCCCCAAGACAGCTTACTCTGGAAACACCATATATTTT. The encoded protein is CASSPKTAYSGNTIYF.

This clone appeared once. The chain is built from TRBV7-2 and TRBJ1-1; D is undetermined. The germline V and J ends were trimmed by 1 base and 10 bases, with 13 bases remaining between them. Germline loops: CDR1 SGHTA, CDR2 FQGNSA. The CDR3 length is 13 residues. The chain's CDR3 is CASSLGSGGRAFF. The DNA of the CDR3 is TGTGCCAGCAGCTTAGGATCGGGAGGGAGAGCTTTCTTT.

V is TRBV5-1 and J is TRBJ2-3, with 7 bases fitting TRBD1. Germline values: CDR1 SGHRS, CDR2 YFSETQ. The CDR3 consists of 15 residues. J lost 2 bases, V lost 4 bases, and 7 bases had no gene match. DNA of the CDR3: TGCGCCAGCAGCACTGCAGGGGGTTTCACAGATACGCAGTATTTT. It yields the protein CASSTAGGFTDTQYF.

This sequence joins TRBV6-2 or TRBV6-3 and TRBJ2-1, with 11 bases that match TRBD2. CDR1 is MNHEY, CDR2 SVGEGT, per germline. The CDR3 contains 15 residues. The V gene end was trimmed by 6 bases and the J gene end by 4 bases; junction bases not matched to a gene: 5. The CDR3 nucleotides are TGTGCCAGCAGCAAACTAGCGGGGGCTTACAATGAGCAGTTCTTC. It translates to CASSKLAGAYNEQFF.